Listed below are T cell receptor beta chains from one sample, sequenced in a study of shared clonotypes between healthy human individuals. The method was immunoSEQ multiplex PCR; TCRdb's version includes in-frame clones alone and lacks a portion of them. The data contain approximately 810,000 clones, roughly 92% of them seen just once; the ten biggest clones take up approximately 25%. Sequenced sample: naive CD8+ T cells sorted from blood. These TCRs come from a man younger than 45 in good health. Each CDR3 is given without its conserved first and last residue. Size tells how often a clone was seen (once, few, many) or the class of an expanded clone, and some rows leave it out.

once	TRBV5-1	ASIQTPGQGADTQY
NA	TRBV4-1	ASSQEGGHLNTEAF
NA	TRBV7-9	ASSFDWTPGGEKLF
NA	TRBV5-4	ASSSLGTGWYEQY
NA	TRBV27	ASSLGPAYEQY
NA	TRBV13	ASSPRGTSGTSVEQF
NA	TRBV4-1	ASSQGQASYEQY
NA	TRBV27	ASSFGELSYNEQF
NA	TRBV9	ASSPRSTNEKLF
NA	TRBV4-3	ASSQGLTGVLYDTQY
NA	TRBV19	ASSKDRDSAYEQY
NA	TRBV12-5	ASGSLSGANTGELF
few	TRBV27	ASSGRKNEKLF
NA	TRBV7-8	ASSLAGRAENRGRGTDTQY
NA	TRBV19	ASSTRDRGGPGELF
NA	TRBV5-6	ASSSDYTPSYEQY
NA	TRBV7-8	ASSFPSWNQLNSLNEKLF
NA	TRBV10-1	ASSSIGGDHNEQF
NA	TRBV4-1	ASSLSPFEREQY
once	TRBV6-5	ASSYGSNTYEQY